This is a list of T cell receptor beta chains from one sample in a study of blood T cell repertoires in COVID-19. Data came from immunoSEQ multiplex PCR; TCRdb stores just in-frame clones and leaves some out. The table has 100,000 to 150,000 clones, around four fifths seen once. Material for sequencing was peripheral blood. The receptors here all came from a man older than 75 with COVID-19, enrolled during active disease. Each CDR3 is given with its conserved first and last residue. A D gene is named only where the DNA matches it firmly. The size of a clone is reported for some rows only, either as once, few or many, or as a class for expanded clones.

clone_size	cdr3_length	d_call	v_call	j_call	cdr3_nt	cdr3_aa
.	12	.	TRBV11-3	TRBJ1-1	TGTGCCAGCAGCTTAGACAGATCTGAAGCTTTCTTT	CASSLDRSEAFF
.	15	.	TRBV7-2	TRBJ1-1	TGTGCCAGCAGCTTATATTCTACAGGGCAAACTGAAGCTTTCTTT	CASSLYSTGQTEAFF
few	17	TRBD1	TRBV11-2	TRBJ1-2	TGTGCCAGCAGCCAACCCACCGGGACAGGAGGTTTCTATGGCTACACCTTC	CASSQPTGTGGFYGYTF
few	13	.	TRBV19	TRBJ2-3	TGTGCCAGTAGTATCCTCCCCACAGATACGCAGTATTTT	CASSILPTDTQYF
.	14	.	TRBV19	TRBJ2-6	TGTGCCAGCTATGATCTAGCCGGGGCCAACGTCCTGACTTTC	CASYDLAGANVLTF
.	14	TRBD1	TRBV19	TRBJ2-7	TGTGCCAGTAGTGAGGACAGGGGATACTACGAGCAGTACTTC	CASSEDRGYYEQYF
.	15	TRBD1	TRBV7-8	TRBJ1-6	TGTGCCAGCAGCAGTTCGACAGGGGGGGATTCACCCCTCCACTTT	CASSSSTGGDSPLHF
.	18	TRBD1	TRBV28	TRBJ1-3	TGTGCCAGCAGTGCCATAGGACAGGGGGTGCTCTCTGGAAACACCATATATTTT	CASSAIGQGVLSGNTIYF
.	12	.	TRBV6-5	TRBJ1-2	TGTGCCAGCATCCCTCGGGGGGGCGGCTACACCTTC	CASIPRGGGYTF
few	16	.	TRBV6-5	TRBJ2-1	TGTGCCAGCAGTTACTTGGGGCAGGGGCTGAGGAATGAGCAGTTCTTC	CASSYLGQGLRNEQFF
once	14	.	TRBV18	TRBJ2-7	TGTGCCAGCTCACCGGTGAGGGAAGGGTACGAGCAGTACTTC	CASSPVREGYEQYF
.	13	TRBD1	TRBV7-2	TRBJ1-2	TGTGCCAGCAGCCCAGACAGGGACTATGGCTACACCTTC	CASSPDRDYGYTF
.	13	.	TRBV28	TRBJ2-7	TGTGCCAGCGAGGTTCCCGCTTCCTACGAGCAGTACTTC	CASEVPASYEQYF
.	18	.	TRBV21-1	TRBJ1-4	TGTGCCAGCAGCAAACCCTCCCCGACAGGGGGCTCTAATGAAAAACTGTTTTTT	CASSKPSPTGGSNEKLFF
once	11	.	TRBV3-1/TRBV3-2	TRBJ2-1	TGTGCCAGCAGCCAAGGACACGAGCAGTTCTTC	CASSQGHEQFF
.	14	TRBD1	TRBV6-5	TRBJ1-6	TGTGCCAGCACCCTACAGGGGTCAGGGTCACCCCTCCACTTT	CASTLQGSGSPLHF
.	13	.	TRBV18	TRBJ2-7	TGTGCCAGCTCACCAGGGGAGAGCTACGAGCAGTACTTC	CASSPGESYEQYF
.	14	.	TRBV4-1	TRBJ2-7	TGCGCCAGCAGCCAAGAAAACAGGGAAAACGAGCAGTACTTC	CASSQENRENEQYF
.	13	.	TRBV28	TRBJ2-3	TGTGCCACCTACCACAGTAGCACAGATACGCAGTATTTT	CATYHSSTDTQYF
.	13	.	TRBV2	TRBJ2-7	TGTGCCAGCAGTGAAGCGCTTCGGGATGAGCAGTACTTC	CASSEALRDEQYF
few	18	.	TRBV21-1	TRBJ2-1	TGTGCCAGCAGACCTGATTTAGCTAGCGGGAAGTCCTACAATGAGCAGTTCTTC	CASRPDLASGKSYNEQFF
.	15	.	TRBV18	TRBJ2-1	TGTGCCAGCTCACCAGACAGGTCCTCCTACAATGAGCAGTTCTTC	CASSPDRSSYNEQFF
.	16	.	TRBV5-4	TRBJ1-1	TGTGCCAGCAGCTTGGGAGCAGGGCTACCGAACACTGAAGCTTTCTTT	CASSLGAGLPNTEAFF
.	17	TRBD1	TRBV6-2/TRBV6-3	TRBJ2-7	TGTGCCAGCAGTCCCGGGACAGGGTGGAGTGGGTCCTACGAGCAGTACTTC	CASSPGTGWSGSYEQYF
.	14	TRBD2	TRBV7-2	TRBJ2-2	TGTGCCAGCAGTCAGCTAGCGGGCACCGGGGAGCTGTTTTTT	CASSQLAGTGELFF
.	14	.	TRBV13	TRBJ1-3	TGTGCCAGCAGCTTGGGGGCAGCTGGAAACACCATATATTTT	CASSLGAAGNTIYF
.	16	TRBD2	TRBV3-1/TRBV3-2	TRBJ2-1	TGTGCCAGCAGCGGCACTACTAGCGGGAGGTACAATGAGCAGTTCTTC	CASSGTTSGRYNEQFF
.	12	.	TRBV21-1	TRBJ1-1	TGTGCCAGTAAGGTCCGGGGCACTGAAGCTTTCTTT	CASKVRGTEAFF
.	16	.	TRBV9	TRBJ2-7	TGTGCCAGCAGCGTAAGTCCTATTAGCCTTACCTACGAGCAGTACTTC	CASSVSPISLTYEQYF
.	14	.	TRBV5-5	TRBJ2-6	TGTGCCAGCATCCAGAACGTAGGGGCCAACGTCCTGACTTTC	CASIQNVGANVLTF
.	14	TRBD2	TRBV5-1	TRBJ2-5	TGCGCCAGCAGCTTGCTCAGCGGGGAAGAGACCCAGTACTTC	CASSLLSGEETQYF
few	15	TRBD1	TRBV11-2	TRBJ1-1	TGTGCCAGCAGCTTAGGGGACAGGGGATTTCTGGAAGCTTTCTTT	CASSLGDRGFLEAFF
.	14	.	TRBV11-2	TRBJ2-7	TGTGCCAGCAGACCTAGTGGGTCCCTCTACGAGCAGTACTTC	CASRPSGSLYEQYF
.	13	.	TRBV6-2/TRBV6-3	TRBJ1-1	TGTGCCAGCAGCTGGGGCATGAACACTGAAGCTTTCTTT	CASSWGMNTEAFF
few	16	TRBD1	TRBV11-3	TRBJ2-1	TGTGCCAGCAGCTTTACAGGGGCGAGCTCCTACAATGAGCAGTTCTTC	CASSFTGASSYNEQFF
.	12	TRBD1	TRBV6-5	TRBJ2-7	TGTGCCAGCAGGGCAGGGGGCCACGAGCAGTACTTC	CASRAGGHEQYF
.	14	TRBD1	TRBV5-6	TRBJ2-1	TGTGCCAGCAGCCCGGACAGGGGCAGCAATGAGCAGTTCTTC	CASSPDRGSNEQFF
.	13	.	TRBV19	TRBJ1-5	TGTGCCAGTGAGCGAGGGCCAGGTCAGCCCCAGCATTTT	CASERGPGQPQHF
.	13	.	TRBV2	TRBJ2-5	TGTGCCAGCAGTGAGGGGGGAGGAGAGACCCAGTACTTC	CASSEGGGETQYF
few	15	TRBD2	TRBV4-1	TRBJ2-5	TGCGCCAGCAGCCAAGTTATAGCGGGGTGGAAGACCCAGTACTTC	CASSQVIAGWKTQYF
.	15	TRBD2	TRBV5-1	TRBJ2-7	TGCGCCAGCAGCCTGAATGTAGCGGGAAAGTACGAGCAGTACTTC	CASSLNVAGKYEQYF
.	14	.	TRBV28	TRBJ2-2	TGTGCCAGCAGTCCGGACACCAACACCGGGGAGCTGTTTTTT	CASSPDTNTGELFF
once	13	TRBD1	TRBV28	TRBJ1-1	TGTGCCAGCAGGGAGGGGGCGAACACTGAAGCTTTCTTT	CASREGANTEAFF
.	13	.	TRBV3-1/TRBV3-2	TRBJ2-1	TGTGCCAGCAGCCAAGAGGGGACTCGGGGGCAGTTCTTC	CASSQEGTRGQFF
.	18	TRBD2	TRBV4-1	TRBJ2-7	TGCGCCAGCAGCCCCGGGGGGCTAGCGGGAGGTAGCTCCTACGAGCAGTACTTC	CASSPGGLAGGSSYEQYF
.	14	TRBD1	TRBV5-6	TRBJ2-7	TGTGCCAGCAGCTTCGGGACAGCGTACTACGAGCAGTACTTC	CASSFGTAYYEQYF
.	15	TRBD2	TRBV2	TRBJ2-5	TGTGCCAGCAGTGAGTCTCTAGCGGTTCAAGAGACCCAGTACTTC	CASSESLAVQETQYF
.	13	.	TRBV29-1	TRBJ2-1	TGCAGCGTTGGGGACAACCCAGGCGATGAGCAGTTCTTC	CSVGDNPGDEQFF
.	16	TRBD1	TRBV24-1	TRBJ2-2	TGTGCCACCAGTGAAGCCGGGACAGGATACACCGGGGAGCTGTTTTTT	CATSEAGTGYTGELFF
.	14	.	TRBV6-5	TRBJ1-2	TGTGCCAGCAATCCGACGGGGGGTCGGTATGGCTACACCTTC	CASNPTGGRYGYTF
.	14	TRBD1	TRBV10-3	TRBJ2-1	TGTGCCATCAGTGGACAGGGAGATAACAATGAGCAGTTCTTC	CAISGQGDNNEQFF